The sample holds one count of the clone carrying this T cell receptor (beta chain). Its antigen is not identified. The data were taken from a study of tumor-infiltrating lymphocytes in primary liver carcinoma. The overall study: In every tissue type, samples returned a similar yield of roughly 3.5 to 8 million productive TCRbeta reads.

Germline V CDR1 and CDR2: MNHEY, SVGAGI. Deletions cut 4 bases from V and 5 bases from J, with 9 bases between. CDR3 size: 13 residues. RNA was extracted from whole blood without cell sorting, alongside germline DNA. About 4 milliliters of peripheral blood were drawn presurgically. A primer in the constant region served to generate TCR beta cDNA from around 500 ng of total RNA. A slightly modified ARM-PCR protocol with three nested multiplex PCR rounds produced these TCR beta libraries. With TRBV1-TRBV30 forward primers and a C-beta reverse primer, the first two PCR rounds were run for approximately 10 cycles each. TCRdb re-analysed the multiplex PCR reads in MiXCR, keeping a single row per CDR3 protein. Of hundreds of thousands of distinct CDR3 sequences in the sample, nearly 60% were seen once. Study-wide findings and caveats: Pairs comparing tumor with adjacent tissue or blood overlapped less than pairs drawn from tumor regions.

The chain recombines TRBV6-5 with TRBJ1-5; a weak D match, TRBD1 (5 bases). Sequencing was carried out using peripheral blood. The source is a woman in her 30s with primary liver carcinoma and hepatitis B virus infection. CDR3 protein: CASSSGFHQPQHF. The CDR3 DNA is TGTGCCAGCAGTTCAGGGTTTCATCAGCCCCAGCATTTT.